This T cell receptor beta chain was documented in a study of T cells in Graves' hyperthyroidism and ophthalmopathy. Amplification targeted TCR beta CDR3 regions from RNA transcripts. The HTBI primer set was used in a first-round RT-PCR of the TCR CDR3. TCRdb processed the multiplex PCR reads anew with MiXCR; each CDR3 protein has one entry. The sample has around 440,000 distinct CDR3 sequences; around 16% are singletons. This clonotype appeared many times. This CDR3 is built from 15 residues. Germline loops: CDR1 SGHTA, CDR2 FQGTGA. Trimming cost V 0 bases and J 4 bases, with 9 bases left between them.

This chain links TRBV7-3 with TRBJ2-2; no definite D call. Sequenced input: blood. The origin of this receptor is a young woman with Graves' hyperthyroidism. The chain's CDR3 is CASSLTDVFTGELFF. The CDR3 nucleotides read TGTGCCAGCAGCTTAACGGATGTGTTCACCGGGGAGCTGTTTTTT.